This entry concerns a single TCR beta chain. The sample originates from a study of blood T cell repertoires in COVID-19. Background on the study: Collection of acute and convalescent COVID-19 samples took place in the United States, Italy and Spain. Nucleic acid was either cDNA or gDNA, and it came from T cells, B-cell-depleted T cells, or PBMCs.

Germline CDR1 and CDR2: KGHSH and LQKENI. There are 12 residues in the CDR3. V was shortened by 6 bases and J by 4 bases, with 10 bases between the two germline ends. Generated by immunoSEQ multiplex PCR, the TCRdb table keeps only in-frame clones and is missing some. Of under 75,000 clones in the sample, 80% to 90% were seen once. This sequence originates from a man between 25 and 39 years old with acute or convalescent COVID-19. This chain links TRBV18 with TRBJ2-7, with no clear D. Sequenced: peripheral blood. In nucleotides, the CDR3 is TGTGCCAGCTCCACGACTGAATACGAGCAGTACTTC. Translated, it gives CASSTTEYEQYF.